This TCR beta chain was captured in a study of blood T cell repertoires in COVID-19. Study information: Researchers got acute and convalescent COVID-19 samples from the United States, Italy and Spain. T cells, B-cell-depleted T cells, or PBMCs supplied cDNA or gDNA.

Study processing details: Amplification of reference gene primers was used by the study to estimate nucleated cell counts. Sequenced by immunoSEQ multiplex PCR; TCRdb stores in-frame clones only, minus some. That table furnishes V, J and clone size, whereas the DNA furnished D and trimming. The table shows a few hundred thousand clones, with around 83% occurring only once. The V end was cut by 1 base, the J end by 8 bases, with 8 bases between. CDR3 length: 13 residues. Germline V gives CDR1 LGHDT, CDR2 YNNKEL (reference sequence). The sample comprised peripheral blood. This receptor was identified in a man older than 75 with acute or convalescent COVID-19. The chain recombines TRBV3-1 (or the pseudogene TRBV3-2) with TRBJ1-4; D unclear. The CDR3 DNA reads TGTGCCAGCAGCCAAGGGAGGCTAGAAAAACTGTTTTTT. It encodes CASSQGRLEKLFF.